These 7 T cell receptor beta chains originate from one sample sequenced in a study of blood T cell repertoires in COVID-19. This table comes from immunoSEQ multiplex PCR, and its TCRdb copy is limited to in-frame clones, with some not included. The repertoire includes about 220,000 clones, under 90% of them detected once, and approximately 20% sits in the top ten. Sequencing used peripheral blood. The receptors come from a man aged 30 to 45 with active or convalescent COVID-19.

This clone came up many times. The CDR3 DNA reads TGCGCCAGCAGCAGGGACACCTCCACAGATACGCAGTATTTT. This sequence encodes CASSRDTSTDTQYF. The chain links TRBV5-1 to TRBJ2-3; maybe TRBD1 (6 bases). Between the trimmed V and J ends, which lost 4 bases and 2 bases, there was a span of 11 bases. CDR3 length: 14 amino acids. The germline CDR1 and CDR2 sequences are SGHRS and YFSETQ. Complete variable domain (other parts from reference TRBV5-1 and TRBJ2-3): KAGVTQTPRYLIKTRGQQVTLSCSPISGHRSVSWYQQTPGQGLQFLFEYFSETQRNKGNFPGRFSGRQFSNSRSEMNVSTLELGDSALYLCASSRDTSTDTQYFGPGTRLTVL.

CDR3 sequence: CASRLSDSGEAFF. The DNA for the CDR3 is TGTGCCAGCAGGCTATCGGACAGCGGTGAAGCTTTCTTT. The chain joins TRBV2 to TRBJ1-1, with TRBD1 as a possible D gene (6 bases). Per the germline V gene, CDR1 is SNHLY and CDR2 is FYNNEI. Trimming removed 6 bases from V and 7 bases from J, with 15 bases in between. The CDR3 has 13 residues.

This chain connects TRBV5-5 to TRBJ2-7, with D tentatively TRBD1 (5 bases). The germline CDR1 and CDR2 sequences are SGHKS and YYEKEE (reference sequence). The CDR3 is 14 amino acids. Trimming took 7 bases from V and 1 from J, leaving 15 bases between them. The CDR3 reads CASSMAGSSYEQYF. The DNA of the CDR3 is TGTGCCAGCTCTATGGCAGGGTCTTCCTACGAGCAGTACTTC.

The chain combines TRBV6-6 with TRBJ1-5; weak D call: TRBD1 (5 bases). Germline CDR1 reads MNHNY; CDR2 reads SVGAGI (reference sequence). The V end was cut by 2 bases, the J end by 8 bases, with 13 bases between. The CDR3 extends over 14 amino acids. The CDR3 loop is CASSYAQAGKPQHF. As DNA, the CDR3 is TGTGCCAGCAGTTACGCCCAGGCAGGGAAGCCCCAGCATTTT.

The gene calls are TRBV27 and TRBJ1-6, with 7 bases matching TRBD1. The germline CDR1 and CDR2 sequences are MNHEY and SMNVEV (reference sequence). The ends lost 1 base at V and 7 bases at J; junction bases unmatched: 7. The CDR3 extends over 16 amino acids. The chain's CDR3 is CASSLYPDRPNSPLHF. The CDR3 nucleotides are TGTGCCAGCAGTTTATACCCGGACAGGCCCAATTCACCCCTCCACTTT.

Details on this clone: Other DNA sequences in the same sample also yield this CDR3. The CDR3 nucleotides read TGCGCCAGCAGCTTGGGTGGGACTAGCGGCACAGATACGCAGTATTTT. Protein: CASSLGGTSGTDTQYF. This chain uses TRBV5-1 with TRBJ2-3; 10 bases are shared with TRBD2. With V trimmed by 0 bases and J by 1 base, 2 bases remained unmatched. Germline V gene data show CDR1 as SGHRS and CDR2 as YFSETQ. The CDR3 is 16 amino acids.

The J gene is TRBJ1-6, the V gene TRBV6-5, with 7 bases fitting TRBD1. The ends lost 7 bases at V and 1 base at J; junction bases unmatched: 1. This CDR3 contains 14 residues. Germline lookup yields CDR1 MNHEY and CDR2 SVGAGI. CDR3 coding DNA: TGTGCCAGCATGACAGGGTCCTATAATTCACCCCTCCACTTT. Amino acids: CASMTGSYNSPLHF.